This TCR beta chain was captured in a study of blood T cell repertoires in COVID-19. Study-level background: The United States, Italy and Spain were the sources of the acute and convalescent COVID-19 samples. T cells, B-cell-depleted T cells, or PBMCs supplied cDNA or gDNA.

Germline loops: CDR1 SSHAT, CDR2 FNYEAQ (reference sequence). CDR3 length: 13 amino acids. Comment on this clone: Germline and junction disagree at one end, which may indicate a read error.

Original handling: Reference gene primer amplification gave estimated nucleated cell counts. TCRdb's copy holds only in-frame clones and misses some; the assay was immunoSEQ multiplex PCR. V and J calls and clone size are copied from that table; D and trimming were computed from the DNA. Of about 70,000 clones in the sample, roughly 73% were seen once. Sequencing was carried out using peripheral blood. The V gene is TRBV7-7, the J gene TRBJ2-5; D remains unclear. The clonotype originates from a woman between 55 and 75 years old with acute or convalescent COVID-19. CDR3 sequence (DNA): TGTGCTAGCAGCCCGTCAGAGGTGGAGACCCAGTACTTC. Translated, it gives CASSPSEVETQYF. Combining the CDR3 with reference TRBV7-7 and TRBJ2-5 gives the whole variable domain GAGVSQSPRYKVTKRGQDVTLRCDPISSHATLYWYQQALGQGPEFLTYFNYEAQPDKSGLPSDRFSAERPEGSISTLTIQRTEQRDSAMYRCASSPSEVETQYFGPGTRLLVL.